The sequence of this T cell receptor (beta chain) was determined in a study of T cells after yellow fever vaccination (dated by TCRdb to about 2019). A note on the overall study: Libraries from fractions with low cell numbers were prepared with the SMART-Seq v4 Ultra Low Input RNA kit. To follow T-cell clones before and after both primary and booster YFV17D yellow fever vaccination, bulk TCR alpha and beta repertoires underwent longitudinal sequencing. Two healthy male donors made up the cohort, one aged 18 to 30 years and the other aged 30 to 40 years. Blood was drawn at multiple timepoints before and after primary and secondary immunization, with bulk PBMC replicates and cell subsets isolated.

The treatment or condition label, as the study defines it: live attenuated yellow fever vaccine strain. At every blood-draw timepoint, two biological replicates of bulk PBMCs were collected. PBMCs were isolated from peripheral blood using a standard Ficoll-Paque protocol. TriZol was used to extract RNA from bulk PBMCs, CD4 and CD8 fractions, and dextramer-positive and dextramer-negative fractions. TCR cDNA was made using 5'RACE template switching, a step that added a universal primer site and unique molecular identifiers. cDNA synthesis was primed from both the TCR alpha and TCR beta constant segments. Library amplification used two PCR steps, and the second PCR step added sample barcodes and sequencing adapters. Sequencing of libraries was performed on Illumina HiSeq 2500 (2x100 bp) or NovaSeq (2x150 bp). From the authors' description of their analysis: Demultiplexing of reads and collapsing into UMI consensus sequences were performed with MIGEC, and V(D)J alignment was carried out with MiXCR. Clonotypes responding to the vaccine were identified with edgeR on replicate PBMC samples, with the criteria of FDR below 0.01 and a log2 fold change above 5 up to day 15. Each bulk clonotype received a CD4 or CD8 identity based on whether the sequenced CD4 or CD8 repertoire contained that clonotype at higher abundance. The raw public reads went through TCRdb reprocessing: fastp at Q25, MiXCR clone calling, in-frame beta chains kept. When rows share a CDR3 protein, they turn into one entry using the most common DNA and genes. The V and J calls were determined by TCRdb, not by the authors. The sample data list approximately 610,000 distinct CDR3 sequences, and roughly 17% of these were observed just once. The top ten hold around a sixth of the sample.

V has 1 base trimmed and J has 5 bases trimmed; junction bases matching no gene number 8. From its cysteine to its phenylalanine, the CDR3 spans 17 amino acids. Only the CDR3 portion is preserved as DNA: 51 bases, with reading frame beginning at the first base. From a lookup of the germline V gene (reference sequence), CDR1 and CDR2 are SEHNR and FQNEAQ. This clonotype was found a few times. Its binding antigen is unknown. Base-call qualities are not available, and no considerably larger clone is one nucleotide away. On the study overall, not on this receptor specifically: Only a couple of donors were included in the study, so the extent to which the findings can be generalized is limited. Most clones expanded after primary vaccination were re-detected after the booster (around 96% of CD4 and around 88% of CD8), suggesting broad memory maintenance. A small share of clonotypes occurred in both CD4 and CD8 compartments, likely arising from convergent recombination. The secondary T-cell response was weaker than the primary response but faster, peaking on day 5 instead of day 15. FACS-sorted repertoires could contain abundant contaminating clonotypes from the bulk population, so computational filtering was required.

The chain couples TRBV7-9 to TRBJ2-3; 11 middle bases align to TRBD2. The sequence was obtained from a man younger than 35 who received the YFV17D yellow fever vaccine. The sequencing used PBMCs, collected around 5 days after the first yellow fever vaccination. The CDR3 reads as follows: CASSLVGLAGGRDTQYF. The DNA sequence is as follows: TGTGCCAGCAGCTTAGTCGGGCTAGCGGGGGGCCGAGATACGCAGTATTTT.